The rows below give T cell receptor beta chains drawn from one sample of a study of T cell responses to AZD1222 COVID-19 vaccine. The protocol was immunoSEQ multiplex PCR, while the TCRdb copy is restricted to in-frame clones and leaves out a portion. The sample gives approximately 83,000 clones, just over 90% of which show up once; 3.5% to 5.5% is in the top ten. The specimen comprised peripheral blood, sampled on day 0 of MenACWY control vaccination. All receptors come from an adult in good health. The CDR3 runs from the conserved cysteine through the conserved F or W. Each record gives: J gene, D gene, V gene, clone size, CDR3 protein, CDR3 DNA. The D gene is left open where the match is weak. For some rows the clone size is stated as once, few or many, or as a class when expanded; others skip it.

j_gene: TRBJ2-7; d_gene: TRBD2; v_gene: TRBV27; abundance: once; CDR3aa: CASSPGPTSGSEYF; CDR3nt: TGTGCCAGCAGTCCCGGGCCGACGAGCGGGAGTGAGTACTTC
j_gene: TRBJ1-5; d_gene: -; v_gene: TRBV27; abundance: -; CDR3aa: CASSPWGQPQHF; CDR3nt: TGTGCCAGCAGTCCGTGGGGCCAGCCCCAGCATTTT
j_gene: TRBJ2-2; d_gene: TRBD1; v_gene: TRBV15; abundance: -; CDR3aa: CATSTLLDREVGELFF; CDR3nt: TGTGCCACCAGCACGCTTCTGGACAGGGAAGTCGGGGAGCTGTTTTTT
j_gene: TRBJ2-2; d_gene: TRBD1; v_gene: TRBV5-1; abundance: -; CDR3aa: CASSLGDRDTGELFF; CDR3nt: TGCGCCAGCAGCTTAGGGGACAGAGACACCGGGGAGCTGTTTTTT
j_gene: TRBJ1-1; d_gene: -; v_gene: TRBV5-5; abundance: -; CDR3aa: CASSLVRTEAFF; CDR3nt: TGTGCCAGCAGCCTTGTCAGAACTGAAGCTTTCTTT
j_gene: TRBJ2-3; d_gene: -; v_gene: TRBV2; abundance: -; CDR3aa: CASPKGSTDTQYF; CDR3nt: TGTGCCAGCCCGAAGGGGAGCACAGATACGCAGTATTTT
j_gene: TRBJ1-1; d_gene: -; v_gene: TRBV7-2; abundance: -; CDR3aa: CASSLAYRETEAFF; CDR3nt: TGTGCCAGCAGCTTAGCCTACAGGGAAACTGAAGCTTTCTTT
j_gene: TRBJ1-2; d_gene: TRBD1; v_gene: TRBV18; abundance: -; CDR3aa: CASSSTDRLDYGYTF; CDR3nt: TGTGCCAGCTCGTCGACGGACAGGCTGGACTATGGCTACACCTTC
j_gene: TRBJ1-2; d_gene: TRBD1; v_gene: TRBV27; abundance: -; CDR3aa: CASSDRGQGLNGYTF; CDR3nt: TGTGCCAGCAGCGACCGGGGACAGGGGCTCAATGGCTACACCTTC
j_gene: TRBJ1-5; d_gene: TRBD1; v_gene: TRBV11-1; abundance: -; CDR3aa: CASSPDRGQPQHF; CDR3nt: TGTGCCAGCAGCCCCGACAGGGGCCAGCCCCAGCATTTT
j_gene: TRBJ1-1; d_gene: TRBD1; v_gene: TRBV4-1; abundance: -; CDR3aa: CASSQYPGQGIEAFF; CDR3nt: TGCGCCAGCAGCCAATATCCGGGACAGGGCATTGAAGCTTTCTTT
j_gene: TRBJ2-1; d_gene: TRBD2; v_gene: TRBV4-1; abundance: once; CDR3aa: CASSQVSGLAAPNEQFF; CDR3nt: TGCGCCAGCAGCCAAGTGTCCGGACTAGCGGCTCCGAATGAGCAGTTCTTC
j_gene: TRBJ1-6; d_gene: TRBD1; v_gene: TRBV19; abundance: -; CDR3aa: CASSTGGIYSPLHF; CDR3nt: TGTGCCAGTAGTACAGGGGGTATCTATTCACCCCTCCACTTT
j_gene: TRBJ2-3; d_gene: -; v_gene: TRBV5-4; abundance: -; CDR3aa: CASSPGLSSTDTQYF; CDR3nt: TGTGCCAGCAGCCCCGGGTTGAGTAGCACAGATACGCAGTATTTT
j_gene: TRBJ1-2; d_gene: TRBD1; v_gene: TRBV24-1; abundance: -; CDR3aa: CATSEDRNYGYTF; CDR3nt: TGTGCCACCTCCGAGGACAGGAATTATGGCTACACCTTC
j_gene: TRBJ2-5; d_gene: -; v_gene: TRBV19; abundance: -; CDR3aa: CASSTSPGVVGETQYF; CDR3nt: TGTGCCAGTAGTACCTCACCGGGGGTAGTTGGAGAGACCCAGTACTTC
j_gene: TRBJ2-7; d_gene: TRBD2; v_gene: TRBV3-1/TRBV3-2; abundance: -; CDR3aa: CASSPMRLAGGGSRSYEQYF; CDR3nt: TGTGCCAGCAGCCCTATGAGACTAGCGGGAGGGGGCAGTAGGTCCTACGAGCAGTACTTC
j_gene: TRBJ2-1; d_gene: -; v_gene: TRBV19; abundance: -; CDR3aa: CASGTRNEQFF; CDR3nt: TGTGCCAGCGGGACTCGGAATGAGCAGTTCTTC
j_gene: TRBJ2-2; d_gene: TRBD2; v_gene: TRBV25-1; abundance: once; CDR3aa: CASSAWTSNTGELFF; CDR3nt: TGTGCCAGCAGTGCCTGGACTAGCAACACCGGGGAGCTGTTTTTT
j_gene: TRBJ2-7; d_gene: TRBD1; v_gene: TRBV5-1; abundance: medium-sized; CDR3aa: CASSLEGASLFSYEQYF; CDR3nt: TGCGCCAGCAGCTTGGAGGGGGCTTCACTTTTCTCCTACGAGCAGTACTTC
j_gene: TRBJ2-5; d_gene: -; v_gene: TRBV9; abundance: -; CDR3aa: CASSVEGHSETQYF; CDR3nt: TGTGCCAGCAGCGTTGAGGGACACTCCGAGACCCAGTACTTC
j_gene: TRBJ2-7; d_gene: -; v_gene: TRBV19; abundance: -; CDR3aa: CASSSPPGTGSSYEQYF; CDR3nt: TGTGCCAGTAGTTCTCCCCCCGGGACGGGGAGCTCCTACGAGCAGTACTTC